The entry below describes one T cell receptor beta chain. V was clipped by 3 bases and J by 3 bases; unmatched bases: 5. The germline CDR1 and CDR2 sequences are SGHRS and YFSETQ. The CDR3 loop spans 14 amino acids. The source of the sample is a study of PD-L1 blockade in urothelial cancer. Measured with immunoSEQ multiplex PCR; TCRdb has only the in-frame clones, and not every one. The sample lists about 55,000 clones; about 80% were seen once. The diagnosis in patients was locally advanced or metastatic urothelial carcinoma. The gene calls are TRBV5-1 and TRBJ1-1; 7 bases agree with TRBD1. The sequence came from an older man with urothelial cancer. This specimen was PBMCs, taken around atezolizumab (anti-PD-L1) treatment. The CDR3 coding sequence is TGCGCCAGCAGCTACAGGGGTGGGGACACTGAAGCTTTCTTT. Translating gives CASSYRGGDTEAFF.